This T cell receptor (beta chain) derives from a study of technical replicates of blood from a handful of donors. Only in-frame clones appear in the TCRdb table, and some are missing; sequencing was by immunoSEQ multiplex PCR. The repertoire has approximately 79,000 clones, 85% to 95% of them found once; the top ten carry about 0.38%. CDR1 and CDR2 (germline): LNHDA, SQIVND (reference sequence). CDR3 length equals 13 residues. The ends lost 10 bases at V and 5 bases at J; junction bases unmatched: 9. What was sequenced was T cells isolated from PBMCs. This chain links TRBV19 with TRBJ2-5; 8 bases align to TRBD1. The receptor's source is a human donor in good health. The CDR3 sequence is CATGQGLGETQYF. CDR3 coding DNA: TGTGCCACCGGACAGGGTTTAGGGGAGACCCAGTACTTC. Complete variable domain (other parts from reference TRBV19 and TRBJ2-5): DGGITQSPKYLFRKEGQNVTLSCEQNLNHDAMYWYRQDPGQGLRLIYYSQIVNDFQKGDIAEGYSVSREKKESFPLTVTSAQKNPTAFYLCATGQGLGETQYFGPGTRLLVL.